This T cell receptor (beta chain) comes out of a study of beta chain features in type 1 diabetes (dated by TCRdb to 2016 to 2019). Some background on the complete study: Mean age, gender distribution, total cell number and subset yield were not different between patients and healthy donors. A total of roughly 100 million sorted cells were examined across all samples, and the number of cells per subset was strongly correlated with RNA yield. The study compared the TCRB repertoires of sorted circulating CD4+ T cell subsets in recently diagnosed type 1 diabetes patients with those in matched healthy donors. Regulatory and stem cell-like memory subsets were obtained from only 8 patients and roughly 8 healthy donors, while naive and central memory subsets were obtained from all 30 or so donors.

V is clipped by 4 bases and J by 3 bases, and the sequence between their germline boundaries is 12 bases long. Reading the germline V gene (reference sequence) gives CDR1 SEHNR and CDR2 FQNEAQ. The CDR3 starts with the cysteine, ends with the phenylalanine, and has 14 residues. Just CDR3 DNA is preserved here, 42 bases in frame from base 1. A single peripheral blood draw of around 100 mL on average was collected from each donor into heparinised tubes. A BD FACSAria II was used to sort naive, central memory, regulatory and stem cell-like memory CD4+ T cells with a panel that included CD45RO, CCR7, CD25, CD127, CD95 and CD27. Every sorted population had a purity above 95%. PBMCs were isolated right away by Lymphoprep density gradient centrifugation and were stained directly, without culture. To minimize batch effects, samples were stained and sorted in pairs, one healthy donor with one patient per experiment.

Details on this clone: Its cognate antigen has yet to be identified. Qualities for individual bases were not recorded, and no much larger clone is one base off.

The investigation overall reported the following: Because cDNA was sequenced instead of genomic DNA, activated cells with high expression could be over-represented, although the groups did not differ in activation or CD3 levels. PCR may preferentially amplify shorter templates, but because patient and control samples were amplified and corrected together, any resulting skew would affect both groups equally. In all four CD4+ subsets, TCRB CDR3 length was moderately but significantly shorter in type 1 diabetes patients. Naive, central memory and regulatory TCRB repertoires appeared to be more alike among patients than among healthy donors. Because the HLA sub-analyses included only small numbers of individuals, any influence of HLA type on TCRB rearrangement was left unresolved. At VDJ recombination sites, type 1 diabetes patients had fewer insertions and more deleted nucleotides, which implies abnormalities in thymic rearrangement.

The entire amount of isolated RNA was reverse transcribed using the High Capacity cDNA Reverse Transcription Kit, so the sequenced TCRB transcripts were expressed ones. Deep immunoSEQ sequencing was applied to naive, central memory and regulatory T cell samples, giving an average of roughly 3.5 million total reads per sample. After sorted cells were lysed in RLT buffer, RNA was extracted with DNase-treated RNeasy Micro or Mini kits, with the choice depending on cell number. To prevent cross-contamination, each cell subset was processed individually, whereas patient and healthy donor samples were processed jointly. The immunoSEQ multiplex PCR was used to amplify TCRB sequences from cDNA, yielding 87-bp fragments that span the CDR3 region. The amplicons were sequenced using the Illumina HiSeq platform. As for the authors' bioinformatics: PCR bias was computationally corrected using synthetic template baselines, reads within Hamming distance 2 were collapsed, and singletons that could not be merged were discarded. Reads were aligned to IMGT to assign V, D and J genes, CDR3 length, and insertions or deletions at six rearrangement sites. Within each subset, clonotype counts were normalized to the number of sorted cells before true diversity and Gini coefficients were calculated with the tcR R package. The overlap coefficient, calculated on TCRB nucleotide sequences, was used to measure repertoire sharing. Out-of-frame TCRB sequences from naive cells were analyzed to stand in for the pre-selection repertoire. The source is immuneACCESS, and TCRdb retained only in-frame sequences with V and J called. Part of the clones is not carried over; for the studies checked, unresolved V genes explain less than half of this, and the remainder is unexplained. The V and J calls and clone size come from that table; D and trimming were worked out from the DNA. Counted in this sample were 350,000 or so clones; 15% to 20% of them appeared once. The ten largest clones add up to around 0.04% of the sample.

The receptor comes from a woman aged 18 to 35 in good health. Sequenced sample: naive CD4+ T cells from blood. The cell subset or site label of this sample denotes: true naive CD4+ T cells. The rearrangement combines TRBV7-9 with TRBJ1-2, with the D gene uncertain. For the CDR3, the sequence is CASSSPPGHYGYTF. The nucleotide sequence reads TGTGCCAGCAGCTCCCCCCCAGGCCACTATGGCTACACCTTC.